A single sample gave rise to the 8 T cell receptor beta chains below, sequenced in a study of shared clonotypes between healthy human individuals. Measured with immunoSEQ multiplex PCR; TCRdb has only the in-frame clones, and not every one. This table has roughly 2 million clones, 90% to 95% appearing once. The specimen sequenced was naive CD4+ T cells sorted from blood. The subset: CD45RA+ positively selected. These receptors originate from a man between 18 and 29 years old in good health.

CDR3 sequence: CASSSARGTDNEQFF. The CDR3, as DNA: TGCGCCAGCAGCTCCGCTAGGGGCACTGATAATGAGCAGTTCTTC. The chain has TRBV5-1 and TRBJ2-1, with a tentative D call TRBD1 (5 bases). V lost 3 bases and J lost 7, with 17 bases in between. Per the germline V gene, CDR1 is SGHRS and CDR2 is YFSETQ. This CDR3 region has 15 residues.

The chain is built from TRBV2 and TRBJ1-1; D gene uncertain. The germline CDR1 and CDR2 sequences are SNHLY and FYNNEI. The CDR3 totals 14 residues. The germline V and J ends were trimmed by 3 bases and 4 bases, with 12 bases remaining between them. In DNA form, the CDR3 reads TGTGCCAGCAGTGAGTCCAGGATGGCCACTGAAGCTTTCTTT. As protein: CASSESRMATEAFF.

The CDR3 loop reads CASSIQGATDEQYF. CDR3 DNA: TGCGCCAGCAGCATACAGGGGGCGACCGACGAGCAGTACTTC. J is TRBJ2-7 and V is TRBV5-1; TRBD1 matches at 9 bases. The germline CDR1 and CDR2 sequences are SGHRS and YFSETQ. Trimming removed 4 bases from V and 5 bases from J; junction bases left unmatched: 7. CDR3 size: 14 residues.

This clone was observed a few times. Other DNA sequences in the same sample also yield this CDR3. The J gene is TRBJ2-5, the V gene TRBV5-1; D not resolved. The V end was cut by 3 bases, the J end by 2 bases, with 5 bases between. Germline CDR1 SGHRS, CDR2 YFSETQ. The CDR3 has 12 amino acids. The CDR3 reads CASSSNQETQYF. The CDR3 DNA is TGCGCCAGCAGCTCCAATCAAGAGACCCAGTACTTC.

The rearrangement uses TRBV10-3 and TRBJ2-4, with D maybe TRBD2 (5 bases). Germline lookup yields CDR1 ENHRY and CDR2 SYGVKD. The CDR3 has 14 amino acids. The V and J ends lost 4 bases and 5 bases respectively, with 12 bases between them. CDR3 DNA sequence: TGTGCCATCAGTGGGGGAGTCGCCCAAAACATTCAGTACTTC. This translates into CAISGGVAQNIQYF.

V is TRBV18 and J is TRBJ1-1, with D possibly matching TRBD1 (5 bases). Deletions cut 3 bases from V and 1 base from J, with 12 bases between. Germline lookup yields CDR1 KGHSH and CDR2 LQKENI. This CDR3 contains 15 residues. As DNA, the CDR3 is TGTGCCAGCTCACCCTATCAGGGATCGAACACTGAAGCTTTCTTT. This codes for CASSPYQGSNTEAFF. The full variable domain, with the rest looked up from reference TRBV18 and TRBJ1-1, is NAGVMQNPRHLVRRRGQEARLRCSPMKGHSHVYWYRQLPEEGLKFMVYLQKENIIDESGMPKERFSAEFPKEGPSILRIQQVVRGDSAAYFCASSPYQGSNTEAFFGQGTRLTVV.

This chain uses TRBV28 with TRBJ1-2; weak D call: TRBD1 (5 bases). Germline loops: CDR1 MDHEN, CDR2 SYDVKM. The length of the CDR3 is 13 residues. V was shortened by 8 bases and J by 8 bases, with 18 bases between the two germline ends. The CDR3 region has the DNA TGTGCCAGCGGCCGCCAAGGGGCGCGGGGCTACACCTTC. This gives the protein CASGRQGARGYTF.

V is TRBV5-4 and J is TRBJ1-4, with TRBD1 matching over 11 bases. V dropped 4 bases and J dropped 7; count of bases not matched to a gene: 6. The CDR3 contains 15 residues. Germline V gene sequence: CDR1 SGHNT, CDR2 YYREEE (reference sequence). The CDR3 sequence is CASSEDRGRAEKLFF. The CDR3 nucleotides read TGTGCCAGCAGCGAGGACAGGGGGCGGGCTGAAAAACTGTTTTTT.